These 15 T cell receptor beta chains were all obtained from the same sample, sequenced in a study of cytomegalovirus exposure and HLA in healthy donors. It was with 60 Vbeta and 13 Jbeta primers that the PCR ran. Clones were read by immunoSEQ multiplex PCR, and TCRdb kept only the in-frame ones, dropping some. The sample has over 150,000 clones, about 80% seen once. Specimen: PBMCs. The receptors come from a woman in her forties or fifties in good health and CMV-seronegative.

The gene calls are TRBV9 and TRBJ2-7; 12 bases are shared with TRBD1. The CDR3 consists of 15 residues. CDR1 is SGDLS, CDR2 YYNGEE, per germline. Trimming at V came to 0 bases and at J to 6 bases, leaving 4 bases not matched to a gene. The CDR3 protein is CASSVAGTGGSEQYF. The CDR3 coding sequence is TGTGCCAGCAGCGTAGCCGGGACAGGGGGCTCCGAGCAGTACTTC.

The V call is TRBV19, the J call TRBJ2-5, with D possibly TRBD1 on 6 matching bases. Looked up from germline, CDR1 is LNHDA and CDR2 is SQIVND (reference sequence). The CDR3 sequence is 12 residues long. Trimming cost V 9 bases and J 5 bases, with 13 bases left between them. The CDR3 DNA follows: TGTGCCAGCAGACAGGCCGGGGAGACCCAGTACTTC. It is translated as CASRQAGETQYF. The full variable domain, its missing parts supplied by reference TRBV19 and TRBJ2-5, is DGGITQSPKYLFRKEGQNVTLSCEQNLNHDAMYWYRQDPGQGLRLIYYSQIVNDFQKGDIAEGYSVSREKKESFPLTVTSAQKNPTAFYLCASRQAGETQYFGPGTRLLVL.

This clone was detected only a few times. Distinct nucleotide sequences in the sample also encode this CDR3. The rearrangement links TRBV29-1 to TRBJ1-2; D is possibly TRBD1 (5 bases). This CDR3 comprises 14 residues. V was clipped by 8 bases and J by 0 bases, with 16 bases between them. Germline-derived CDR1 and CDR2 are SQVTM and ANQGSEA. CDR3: CSPDRGGANYGYTF. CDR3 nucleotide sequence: TGCAGCCCCGACCGGGGGGGGGCTAACTATGGCTACACCTTC.

CDR3 sequence reads: CASRMTGGTQYF. DNA of the CDR3: TGTGCCAGCAGAATGACAGGGGGGACCCAGTACTTC. This sequence joins TRBV28 and TRBJ2-5; the match to TRBD1 covers 9 bases. The CDR3 runs 12 residues. Germline CDR1 reads MDHEN; CDR2 reads SYDVKM. V dropped 6 bases and J dropped 7; count of bases not matched to a gene: 3.

The CDR3 DNA reads as TGTGCCAGCAGTCCCGGGACTAGCGGGACCCGGGAGACCCAGTACTTC. This codes for CASSPGTSGTRETQYF. This chain joins TRBV27 and TRBJ2-5; 13 bases are shared with TRBD2. Unmatched junction bases numbered 8, after V lost 5 bases and J lost 5 bases. The CDR3 runs 16 residues. CDR1 is MNHEY and CDR2 is SMNVEV in the germline V gene (reference sequence).

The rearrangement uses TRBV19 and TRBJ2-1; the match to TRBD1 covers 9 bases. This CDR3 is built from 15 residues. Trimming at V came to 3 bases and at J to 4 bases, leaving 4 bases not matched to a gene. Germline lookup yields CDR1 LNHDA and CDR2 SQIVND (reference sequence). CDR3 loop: CASSILQGAYNEQFF. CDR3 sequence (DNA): TGTGCCAGTAGTATCCTACAGGGGGCTTACAATGAGCAGTTCTTC.

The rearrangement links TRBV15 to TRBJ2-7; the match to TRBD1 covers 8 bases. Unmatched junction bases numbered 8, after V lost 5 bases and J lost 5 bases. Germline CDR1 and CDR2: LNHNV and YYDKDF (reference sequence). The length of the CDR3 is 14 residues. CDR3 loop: CATSGPGGWHEQYF. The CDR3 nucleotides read TGTGCCACCAGCGGTCCAGGGGGCTGGCACGAGCAGTACTTC.

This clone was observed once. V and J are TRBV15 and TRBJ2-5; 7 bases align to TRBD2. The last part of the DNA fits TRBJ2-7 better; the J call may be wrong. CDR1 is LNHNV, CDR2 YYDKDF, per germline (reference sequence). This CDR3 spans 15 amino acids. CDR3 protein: CATSRPSGNYYEQYF. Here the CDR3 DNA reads TGTGCCACCAGCAGACCCAGCGGGAACTACTACGAGCAGTACTTC.

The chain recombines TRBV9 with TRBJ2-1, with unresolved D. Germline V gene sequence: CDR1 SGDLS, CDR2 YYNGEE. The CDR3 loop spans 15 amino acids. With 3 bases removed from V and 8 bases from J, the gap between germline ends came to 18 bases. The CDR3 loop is CASSGRGLHIDEQFF. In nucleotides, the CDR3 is TGTGCCAGCAGCGGTAGAGGCCTACACATCGATGAGCAGTTCTTC.

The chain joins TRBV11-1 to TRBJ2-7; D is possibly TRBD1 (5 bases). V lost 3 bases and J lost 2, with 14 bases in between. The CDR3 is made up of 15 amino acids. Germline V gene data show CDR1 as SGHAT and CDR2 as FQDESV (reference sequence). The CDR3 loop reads CASSFLRQGTYEQYF. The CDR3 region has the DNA TGTGCCAGCAGCTTCCTCCGGCAGGGTACCTACGAGCAGTACTTC.

The CDR3 loop reads CASSFSTGELFF. The CDR3 DNA is TGTGCCAGCAGTTTTAGTACCGGGGAGCTGTTTTTT. V is TRBV27 and J is TRBJ2-2; D is ambiguous. Germline V lookup: CDR1 MNHEY, CDR2 SMNVEV (reference sequence). The V gene lost 3 bases and the J gene lost 5 bases, with 4 bases spanning the gap. The CDR3 runs 12 residues.

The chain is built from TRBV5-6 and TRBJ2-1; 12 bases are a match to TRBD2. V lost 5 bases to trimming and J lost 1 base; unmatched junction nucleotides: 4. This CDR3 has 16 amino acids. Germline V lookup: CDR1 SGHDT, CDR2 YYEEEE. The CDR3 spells CASRLGLAGSYNEQFF. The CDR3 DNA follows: TGTGCCAGCAGACTGGGACTAGCGGGTTCCTACAATGAGCAGTTCTTC.

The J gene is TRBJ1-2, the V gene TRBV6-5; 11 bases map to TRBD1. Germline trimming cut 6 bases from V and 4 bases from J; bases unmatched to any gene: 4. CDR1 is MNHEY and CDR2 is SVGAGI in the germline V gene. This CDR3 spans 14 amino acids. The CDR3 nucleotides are TGTGCCAGCAGCCTGGGACAGGGGGTCTATGGCTACACCTTC. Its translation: CASSLGQGVYGYTF.

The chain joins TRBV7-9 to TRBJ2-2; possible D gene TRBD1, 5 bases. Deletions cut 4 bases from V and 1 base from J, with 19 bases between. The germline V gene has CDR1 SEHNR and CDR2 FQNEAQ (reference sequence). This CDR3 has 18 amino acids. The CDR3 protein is CASSSSRWGRQNTGELFF. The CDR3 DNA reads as TGTGCCAGCAGCTCCTCACGTTGGGGCAGGCAGAACACCGGGGAGCTGTTTTTT.

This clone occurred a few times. CDR3: CASSTLAGGNTGELFF. The CDR3 coding sequence is TGTGCCAGCAGCACCCTAGCGGGGGGTAACACCGGGGAGCTGTTTTTT. The chain joins TRBV5-4 to TRBJ2-2; 11 bases align to TRBD2. The CDR3 runs to 16 residues. The V segment lost 4 bases and the J segment 2 bases; nucleotides outside the gene matches: 4. The germline CDR1 and CDR2 sequences are SGHNT and YYREEE (reference sequence).